The 4 T cell receptor beta chains below were found in one sample sequenced in a study of cytomegalovirus exposure and HLA in healthy donors. The primer mix had 60 Vbeta and 13 Jbeta primers. The assay was immunoSEQ multiplex PCR, and TCRdb's table has in-frame clones only and misses some. The table has tens of thousands of clones, about 80% seen once; the top ten hold over 1.5%. The specimen was PBMCs. The source is a man aged 40-49 years in good health and CMV-seronegative.

V gene TRBV7-2 combines with J gene TRBJ2-5, with TRBD2 matching over 7 bases. The germline gives CDR1 SGHTA, CDR2 FQGNSA. V was pared by 0 bases and J by 5 bases, with 3 bases of the junction left unmatched. The CDR3 spans 14 residues. The CDR3 spells CASSLAGGYETQYF. The CDR3 DNA follows: TGTGCCAGCAGCTTAGCGGGGGGGTACGAGACCCAGTACTTC.

V is TRBV30 and J is TRBJ2-5; D is ambiguous. The germline CDR1 and CDR2 sequences are GTSNPN and SVGIG (reference sequence). The CDR3 has 13 residues. Trimming cost V 2 bases and J 4 bases, with 11 bases left between them. The DNA of the CDR3 is TGTGCCTGGAGTTCCAAACTGCGAGAGACCCAGTACTTC. Residues: CAWSSKLRETQYF.

This sequence joins TRBV11-3 and TRBJ2-7; 11 positions agree with TRBD2. CDR3 size: 14 residues. V trimming: 4 bases; J trimming: 3 bases; junction bases outside the gene matches: 2. CDR1 and CDR2 (germline): SGHNT, YENEEA. Here the CDR3 DNA reads TGTGCCAGCAGCTACCTAGCGGGGGGCTACGAGCAGTACTTC. As protein: CASSYLAGGYEQYF.

This chain connects TRBV7-9 to TRBJ1-6, with 7 bases aligning to TRBD1. The germline CDR1 and CDR2 sequences are SEHNR and FQNEAQ (reference sequence). V was pared by 5 bases and J by 9 bases, with 7 bases of the junction left unmatched. The CDR3 runs to 14 residues. CDR3 sequence (DNA): TGTGCCAGCAGCCCACAGGGGCCGGGTTCACCCCTCCACTTT. It yields the protein CASSPQGPGSPLHF.